This TCR beta chain was recorded in a study of T-cell memory formation after mild COVID-19. The overall study: Largely donor-specific TCR clusters were found.

Employing constant-segment primers, 5'RACE generated TCR alpha and TCR beta cDNA libraries bearing sample barcodes and UMIs. MiXCR, applied by TCRdb to the 5' RACE reads, yields one record per CDR3 protein. The sample lists some 290,000 distinct CDR3 sequences, roughly 16% occurring once. Per germline, CDR1 MNHEY and CDR2 SVGAGI. The CDR3 has 15 residues. Between the trimmed V and J ends, which lost 9 bases and 3 bases, there was a span of 21 bases. Comments on this clonotype: Its antigen is not known.

Study-wide results and caveats: Whereas later expanders leaned CD4+, clones contracting day 15 to 85 showed a balanced CD4/CD8 makeup. Contracting CD8+ clones were enriched in EMRA, CD4+ mainly in CM and EM.

The TCR sequence derives from a man aged 18 to 30 who had mild COVID-19 (a few samples of this study predate the infection). Cell type and time point are not known. The rearrangement joins TRBV6-5 to TRBJ2-7; no definite D call. The sequencing sample was made of PBMCs or a T cell subset sorted from them (not recorded which). CDR3 amino acids: CASNHGRARFYEQYF. In DNA, the CDR3 is TGTGCCAGTAACCATGGTAGGGCGAGGTTCTACGAGCAGTACTTC.